A single sample gave rise to the 7 T cell receptor beta chains below, sequenced in a study of T-cell reconstitution after alpha-beta-depleted transplantation in children (TCRdb year 2016). Library preparation used PCR. TCRdb records Illumina HiSeq 2500 as the sequencer. To normalize quantification of the TCRbeta repertoire, the TCR libraries were built with molecular barcoding that relied on unique molecular identifiers. TCRdb reprocessing: public reads trimmed at Q25 with fastp, clones called with MiXCR, in-frame beta chains kept. Every distinct CDR3 protein forms one entry, paired with its most common genes and DNA. The sample table records about 540,000 distinct CDR3 sequences; approximately 20% of these occur just once. The ten largest clones capture more than 2.5% of the sample. The sequencing here drew on PBMCs from the stem cell graft donor, taken from the stem cell graft. Receptors were obtained from a human donor who donated a stem cell graft to a child with acute lymphoblastic leukemia.

The rearrangement uses TRBV27 and TRBJ2-1; TRBD1 matches at 7 bases. V shed 7 bases and J 5 bases; nucleotides not matched to a gene: 11. The CDR3 runs to 15 residues. The germline V gene encodes CDR1 MNHEY and CDR2 SMNVEV (reference sequence). Here the CDR3 reads CASIFRAGGNNEQFF. The CDR3 coding sequence is TGTGCCAGCATCTTTCGGGCAGGGGGAAACAATGAGCAGTTCTTC.

This clonotype was picked up a small number of times. This chain connects TRBV5-6 to TRBJ2-1; unclear D gene. This CDR3 has 15 amino acids. The ends were cut back, 5 bases at V and 0 bases at J, with 12 bases in the middle. The V gene's germline CDR1 is SGHDT and CDR2 YYEEEE. CDR3 in amino acids: CASRFRKSSYNEQFF. The CDR3 DNA is TGTGCCAGCAGATTTAGGAAGAGCTCCTACAATGAGCAGTTCTTC.

The J gene is TRBJ1-1, the V gene TRBV24-1, with a tentative D call TRBD1 (5 bases). CDR1 and CDR2 (germline): KGHDR, SFDVKD. This CDR3 is built from 13 residues. V lost 11 bases to trimming and J lost 1 base, with 13 bases between them. The chain's CDR3 is CAIRDGWNTEAFF. The DNA for the CDR3 is TGTGCCATCCGGGACGGGTGGAACACTGAAGCTTTCTTT.

This clonotype was seen only a few times. This chain links TRBV5-1 with TRBJ1-1; possibly TRBD1 for D (6 bases). CDR1 is SGHRS and CDR2 is YFSETQ in the germline V gene. V lost 5 bases to trimming and J lost 2 bases, with 13 bases between them. The CDR3 runs to 14 residues. The CDR3 nucleotides read TGCGCCAGCAGACAAACAGGGTTAAACACTGAAGCTTTCTTT. It yields the protein CASRQTGLNTEAFF. Full variable domain (outside the CDR3, taken from reference TRBV5-1 and TRBJ1-1): KAGVTQTPRYLIKTRGQQVTLSCSPISGHRSVSWYQQTPGQGLQFLFEYFSETQRNKGNFPGRFSGRQFSNSRSEMNVSTLELGDSALYLCASRQTGLNTEAFFGQGTRLTVV.

CDR3 region: CASSLKTRTGGFYNEQFF. The DNA of the CDR3 is TGTGCCAGCAGCTTAAAGACCCGGACAGGGGGCTTCTACAATGAGCAGTTCTTC. This sequence joins TRBV11-2 and TRBJ2-1, with 11 bases lining up with TRBD1. Per germline, CDR1 SGHAT and CDR2 FQNNGV. There are 18 residues in the CDR3. After removal of 2 bases from V and 3 bases from J, the junction contained 9 bases not matched to a gene.

This clonotype was detected only a few times. The V call is TRBV5-1, the J call TRBJ2-7; TRBD1 is a possible D gene (6 bases). The germline V gene has CDR1 SGHRS and CDR2 YFSETQ. The V gene lost 0 bases and the J gene lost 6 bases, with 10 bases spanning the gap. The CDR3 covers 13 residues. DNA for the CDR3: TGCGCCAGCAGCTTGGTTATACAGGGCGAGCAGTACTTC. This gives the protein CASSLVIQGEQYF.

The chain links TRBV9 to TRBJ2-1; 9 bases match TRBD1. Germline CDR1 SGDLS, CDR2 YYNGEE. V was pared by 1 base and J by 10 bases, with 9 bases of the junction left unmatched. The CDR3 covers 15 residues. CDR3 region: CASSVTTGGYEEQFF. DNA of the CDR3: TGTGCCAGCAGCGTAACAACAGGGGGCTATGAGGAGCAGTTCTTC.